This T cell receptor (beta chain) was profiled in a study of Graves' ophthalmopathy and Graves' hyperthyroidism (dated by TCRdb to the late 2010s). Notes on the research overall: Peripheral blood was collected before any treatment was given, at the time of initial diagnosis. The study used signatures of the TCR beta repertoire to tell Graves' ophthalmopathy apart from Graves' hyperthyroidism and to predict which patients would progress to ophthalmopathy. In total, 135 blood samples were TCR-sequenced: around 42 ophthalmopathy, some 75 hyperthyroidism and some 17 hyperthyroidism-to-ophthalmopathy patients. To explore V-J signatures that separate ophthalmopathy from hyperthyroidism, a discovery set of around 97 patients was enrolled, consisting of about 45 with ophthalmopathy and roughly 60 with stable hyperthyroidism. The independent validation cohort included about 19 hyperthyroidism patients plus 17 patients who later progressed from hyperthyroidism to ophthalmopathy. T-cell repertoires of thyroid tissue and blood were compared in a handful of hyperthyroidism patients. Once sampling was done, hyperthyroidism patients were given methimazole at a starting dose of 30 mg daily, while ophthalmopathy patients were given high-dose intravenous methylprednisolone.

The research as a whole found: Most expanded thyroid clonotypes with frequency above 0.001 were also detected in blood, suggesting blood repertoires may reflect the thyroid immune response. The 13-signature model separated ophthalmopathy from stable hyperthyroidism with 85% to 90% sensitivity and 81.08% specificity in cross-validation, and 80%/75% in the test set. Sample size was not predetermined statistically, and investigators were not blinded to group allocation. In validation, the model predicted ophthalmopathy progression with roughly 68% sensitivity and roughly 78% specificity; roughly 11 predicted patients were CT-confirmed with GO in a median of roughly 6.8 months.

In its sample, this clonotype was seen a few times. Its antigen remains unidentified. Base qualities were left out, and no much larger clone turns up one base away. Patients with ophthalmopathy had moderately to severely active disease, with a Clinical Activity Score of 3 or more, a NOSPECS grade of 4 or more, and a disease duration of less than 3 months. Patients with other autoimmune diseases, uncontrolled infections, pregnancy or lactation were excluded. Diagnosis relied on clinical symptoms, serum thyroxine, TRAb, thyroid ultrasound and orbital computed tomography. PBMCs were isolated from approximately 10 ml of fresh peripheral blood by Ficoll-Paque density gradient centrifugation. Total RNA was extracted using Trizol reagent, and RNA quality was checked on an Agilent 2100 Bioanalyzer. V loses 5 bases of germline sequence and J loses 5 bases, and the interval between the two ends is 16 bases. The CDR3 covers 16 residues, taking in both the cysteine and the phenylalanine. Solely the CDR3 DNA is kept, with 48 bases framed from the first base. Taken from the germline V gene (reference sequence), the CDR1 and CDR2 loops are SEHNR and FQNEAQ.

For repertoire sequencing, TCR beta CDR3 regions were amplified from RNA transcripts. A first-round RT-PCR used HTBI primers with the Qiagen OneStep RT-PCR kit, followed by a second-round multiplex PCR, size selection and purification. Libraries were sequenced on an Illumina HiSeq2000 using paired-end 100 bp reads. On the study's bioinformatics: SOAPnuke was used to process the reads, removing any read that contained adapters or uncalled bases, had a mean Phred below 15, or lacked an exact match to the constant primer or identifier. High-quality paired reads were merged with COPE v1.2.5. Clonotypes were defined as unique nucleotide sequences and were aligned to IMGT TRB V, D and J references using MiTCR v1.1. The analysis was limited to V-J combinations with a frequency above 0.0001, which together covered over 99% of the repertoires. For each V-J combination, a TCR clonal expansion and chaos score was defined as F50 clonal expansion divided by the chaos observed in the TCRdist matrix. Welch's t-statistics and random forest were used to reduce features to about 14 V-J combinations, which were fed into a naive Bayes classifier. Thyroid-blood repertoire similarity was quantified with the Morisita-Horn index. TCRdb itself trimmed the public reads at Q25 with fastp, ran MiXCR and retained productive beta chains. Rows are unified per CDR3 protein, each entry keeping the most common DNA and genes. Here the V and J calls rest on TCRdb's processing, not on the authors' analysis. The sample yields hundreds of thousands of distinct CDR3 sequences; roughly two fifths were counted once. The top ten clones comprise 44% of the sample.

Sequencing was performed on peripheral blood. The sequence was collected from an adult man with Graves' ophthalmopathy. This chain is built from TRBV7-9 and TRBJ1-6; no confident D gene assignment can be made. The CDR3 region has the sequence CASSPAWNSDNSPLHF. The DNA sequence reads TGTGCCAGCAGCCCAGCGTGGAACAGCGATAATTCACCCCTCCACTTT. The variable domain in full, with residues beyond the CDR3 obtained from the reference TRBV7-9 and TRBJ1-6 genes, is DTGVSQNPRHKITKRGQNVTFRCDPISEHNRLYWYRQTLGQGPEFLTYFQNEAQLEKSRLLSDRFSAERPKGSFSTLEIQRTEQGDSAMYLCASSPAWNSDNSPLHFGNGTRLTVT.